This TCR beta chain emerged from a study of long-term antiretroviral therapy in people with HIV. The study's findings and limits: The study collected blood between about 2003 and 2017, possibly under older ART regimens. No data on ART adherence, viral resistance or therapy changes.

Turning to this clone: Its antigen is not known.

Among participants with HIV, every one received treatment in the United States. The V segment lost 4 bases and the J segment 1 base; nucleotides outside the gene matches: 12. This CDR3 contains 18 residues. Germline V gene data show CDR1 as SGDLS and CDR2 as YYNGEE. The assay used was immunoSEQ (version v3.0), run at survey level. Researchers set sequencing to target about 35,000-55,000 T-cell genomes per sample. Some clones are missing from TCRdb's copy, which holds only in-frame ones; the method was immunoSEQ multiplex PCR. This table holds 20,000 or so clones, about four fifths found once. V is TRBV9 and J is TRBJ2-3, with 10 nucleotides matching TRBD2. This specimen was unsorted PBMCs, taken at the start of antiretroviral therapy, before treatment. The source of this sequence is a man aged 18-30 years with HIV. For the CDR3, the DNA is TGTGCCAGCAGCCCCCTAAATAGCGGGAGGTTTCGCACAGATACGCAGTATTTT. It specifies CASSPLNSGRFRTDTQYF.